This TCR beta chain was observed in a study of T cell clones after liver transplantation. Study in general: TCRbeta sequencing after a pre-transplant mixed lymphocyte reaction identified graft-donor-reactive clones, later tracked in post-transplant blood. The study, taken as a whole, reports: Conclusions were preliminary, with small, heterogeneous patient groups.

To note about this clone: Its antigen is not identified.

Profiled with immunoSEQ multiplex PCR; TCRdb holds only in-frame clones, not every one. Of 68,000 or so clones listed, roughly 80% are singletons. The CDR3 has 15 residues. Per germline, CDR1 MDHEN and CDR2 SYDVKM. The junction had 7 bases not matched to a gene; V was cut back by 2 bases and J by 4 bases. Sequenced here: CD4+ T cells from blood, sampled before liver transplant. The receptor was derived from a human donor who received a liver transplant. V gene TRBV28 combines with J gene TRBJ1-1; 7 bases line up with TRBD1. CDR3 sequence reads: CASSLGGQLTTEAFF. CDR3 sequence (DNA): TGTGCCAGCAGTTTAGGGGGACAGCTTACCACTGAAGCTTTCTTT. The whole variable domain, filled in from reference TRBV28 and TRBJ1-1, reads DVKVTQSSRYLVKRTGEKVFLECVQDMDHENMFWYRQDPGLGLRLIYFSYDVKMKEKGDIPEGYSVSREKKERFSLILESASTNQTSMYLCASSLGGQLTTEAFFGQGTRLTVV.